The text below deals with one TCR beta chain. What it binds is not known. This specimen belongs to a study of T cells after yellow fever vaccination. Study in general: Fractions low in cell number were prepared with SMART-Seq v4 Ultra Low Input. Study results and limitations: There was a small share of clonotypes that showed up in both the CD4 and CD8 compartments. Weaker overall, the secondary response nonetheless peaked faster (day 5 versus 15). At under 98% for CD4 and about 88% for CD8, most primary-vaccination clones showed up again after the booster.

After removal of 5 bases from V and 5 bases from J, the junction contained 8 bases not matched to a gene. Germline V gives CDR1 SGHNT, CDR2 YYREEE (reference sequence). This CDR3 contains 15 residues. TCRdb called the 5' RACE reads again in MiXCR, with one record for every CDR3 protein. The profile shows some 390,000 distinct CDR3 sequences, 15% to 20% of them singletons. The clonotype comes from a man between 18 and 35 years old who received the YFV17D yellow fever vaccine. The rearrangement joins TRBV5-4 to TRBJ1-1; TRBD1 aligns across 11 bases. Sequenced here: PBMCs, sampled before the yellow fever booster vaccination. This chain's CDR3 is CASSFGTGGWTEAFF. The CDR3 coding sequence is TGTGCCAGCAGTTTTGGGACAGGGGGGTGGACTGAAGCTTTCTTT.